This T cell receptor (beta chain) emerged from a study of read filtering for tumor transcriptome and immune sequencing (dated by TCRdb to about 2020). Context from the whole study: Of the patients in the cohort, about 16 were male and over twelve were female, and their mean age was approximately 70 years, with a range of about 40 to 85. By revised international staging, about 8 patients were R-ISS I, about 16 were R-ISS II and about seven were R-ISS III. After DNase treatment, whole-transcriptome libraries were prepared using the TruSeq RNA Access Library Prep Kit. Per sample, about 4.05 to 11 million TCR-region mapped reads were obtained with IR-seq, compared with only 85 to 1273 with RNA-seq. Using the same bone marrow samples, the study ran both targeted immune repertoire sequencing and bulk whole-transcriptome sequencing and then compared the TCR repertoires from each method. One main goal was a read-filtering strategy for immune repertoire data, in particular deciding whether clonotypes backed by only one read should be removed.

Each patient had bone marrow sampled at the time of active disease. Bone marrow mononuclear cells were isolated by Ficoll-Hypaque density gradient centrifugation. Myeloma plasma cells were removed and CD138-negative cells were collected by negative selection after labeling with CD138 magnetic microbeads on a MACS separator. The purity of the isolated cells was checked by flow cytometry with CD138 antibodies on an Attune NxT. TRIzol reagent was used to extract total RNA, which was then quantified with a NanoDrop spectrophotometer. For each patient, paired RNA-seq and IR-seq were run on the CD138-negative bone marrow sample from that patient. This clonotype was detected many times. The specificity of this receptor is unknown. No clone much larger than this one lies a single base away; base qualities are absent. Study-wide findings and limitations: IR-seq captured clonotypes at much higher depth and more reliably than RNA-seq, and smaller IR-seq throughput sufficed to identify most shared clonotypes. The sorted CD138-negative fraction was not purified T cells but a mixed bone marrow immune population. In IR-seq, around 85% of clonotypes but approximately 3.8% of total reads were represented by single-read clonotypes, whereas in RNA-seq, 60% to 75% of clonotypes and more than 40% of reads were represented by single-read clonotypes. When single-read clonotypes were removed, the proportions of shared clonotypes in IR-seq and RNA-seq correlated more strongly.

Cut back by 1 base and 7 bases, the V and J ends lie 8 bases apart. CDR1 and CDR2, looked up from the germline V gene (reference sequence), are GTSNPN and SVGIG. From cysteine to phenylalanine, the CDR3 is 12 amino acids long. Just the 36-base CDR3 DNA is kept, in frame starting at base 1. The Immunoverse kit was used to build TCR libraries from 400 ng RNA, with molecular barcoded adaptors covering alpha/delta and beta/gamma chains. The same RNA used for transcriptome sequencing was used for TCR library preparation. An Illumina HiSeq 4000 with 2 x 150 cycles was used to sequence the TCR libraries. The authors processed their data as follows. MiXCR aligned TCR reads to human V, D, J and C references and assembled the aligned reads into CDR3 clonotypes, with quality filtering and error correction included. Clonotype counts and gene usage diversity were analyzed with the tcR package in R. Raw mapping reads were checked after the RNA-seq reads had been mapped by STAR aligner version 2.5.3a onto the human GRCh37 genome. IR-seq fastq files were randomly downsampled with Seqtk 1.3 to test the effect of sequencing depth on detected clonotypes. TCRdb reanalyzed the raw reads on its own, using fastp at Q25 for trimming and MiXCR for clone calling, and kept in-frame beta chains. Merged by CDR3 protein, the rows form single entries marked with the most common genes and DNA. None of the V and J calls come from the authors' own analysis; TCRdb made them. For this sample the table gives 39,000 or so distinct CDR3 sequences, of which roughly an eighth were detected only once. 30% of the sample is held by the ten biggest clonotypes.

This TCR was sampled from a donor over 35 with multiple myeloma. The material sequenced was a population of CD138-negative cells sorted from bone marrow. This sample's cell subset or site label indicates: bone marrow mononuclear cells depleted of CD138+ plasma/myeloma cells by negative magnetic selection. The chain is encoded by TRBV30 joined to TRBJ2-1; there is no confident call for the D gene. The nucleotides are TGTGCCTGGAGTGACCCCCCGAATGAGCAGTTCTTC. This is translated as CAWSDPPNEQFF.